This T cell receptor beta chain was observed in a study of Graves' ophthalmopathy and Graves' hyperthyroidism. Notes on the study in general: Ophthalmopathy progression was predicted with about 67% sensitivity and around 78% specificity. The 13-signature model separated ophthalmopathy from stable hyperthyroidism at approximately 89% sensitivity and around 81% specificity. Most thyroid clonotypes with frequency above 0.001 were detected in blood too.

Enrollment excluded any patients with other autoimmune diseases, uncontrolled infections, pregnancy or lactation. RNA transcripts yielded amplified TCR beta CDR3 regions. An initial RT-PCR round employing HTBI primers preceded a second-round multiplex PCR. TCRdb independently ran MiXCR on the multiplex PCR reads; one entry per CDR3 protein. The table has approximately 480,000 distinct CDR3 sequences, approximately 15% seen once. Many counts were recorded for this clonotype. Antigen specificity is unknown. V shed 5 bases and J 0 bases; nucleotides not matched to a gene: 8. The CDR3 has 18 residues. Per germline, CDR1 MDHEN and CDR2 SYDVKM.

The sequenced sample was blood. This TCR derives from a woman aged 25 to 39 with Graves' ophthalmopathy. The rearrangement links TRBV28 to TRBJ2-6, with 9 bases lining up with TRBD1. The CDR3 loop is CASSAGQGPISGANVLTF. CDR3 coding DNA: TGTGCCAGCAGTGCCGGACAGGGGCCTATCTCTGGGGCCAACGTCCTGACTTTC.